The clone carrying this T cell receptor beta chain came up once. This sample was taken from a study of technical replicates of blood from a few donors. Germline CDR1 reads DFQATT; CDR2 reads SNEGSKA (reference sequence). The CDR3 is 11 residues long. Trimming took 3 bases from V and 10 from J, leaving 10 bases between them. Clones were sequenced by immunoSEQ multiplex PCR, and TCRdb holds only the in-frame ones, with some missing. The table lists fewer than 85,000 clones, 96% of them singletons. V is TRBV20-1 and J is TRBJ2-1; D might be TRBD2 (6 bases). The source material was T cells isolated from PBMCs. The clonotype originates from a human donor in good health. The CDR3 is CSARSLAEQFF. The CDR3 region has the DNA TGCAGTGCTAGGTCGCTAGCGGAGCAGTTCTTC.